The 5 T cell receptor beta chains presented below share a single source sample, sequenced in a study of cytomegalovirus exposure and HLA in healthy donors. Method: immunoSEQ multiplex PCR; TCRdb's copy keeps in-frame clones and lacks some. The sample records hundreds of thousands of clones, around nine tenths being singletons. The sample taken for sequencing was PBMCs. These TCRs come from a man in his late teens or twenties in good health and CMV-seronegative.

Regarding this clone: Other nucleotide sequences in the sample specify the same CDR3. The rearrangement uses TRBV30 and TRBJ2-7; TRBD2 matches at 10 bases. The CDR3 consists of 13 residues. The V gene end was trimmed by 2 bases and the J gene end by 7 bases; junction bases not matched to a gene: 5. In germline, CDR1 is GTSNPN, CDR2 SVGIG (reference sequence). This CDR3 reads CAWSSLAGDEQYF. For the CDR3, the DNA is TGTGCCTGGAGTTCCCTAGCGGGAGATGAGCAGTACTTC.

This clone was detected only once. V is TRBV29-1 and J is TRBJ1-1; D is unresolved. Trimming removed 8 bases at V and 1 base at J, with 23 bases between. CDR1 and CDR2 (germline): SQVTM, ANQGSEA. CDR3 length equals 16 residues. Here the CDR3 DNA reads TGCAGCTCTGGGAGGGCTTTACGGGGAAGGAACACTGAAGCTTTCTTT. Translation: CSSGRALRGRNTEAFF.

This clone was observed once. The chain has TRBV6-1 and TRBJ1-1; weak D call: TRBD1 (6 bases). Per germline, CDR1 MNHNS and CDR2 SASEGT. V shed 5 bases and J shed 4 bases, with 17 bases lying between them. The CDR3 spans 15 residues. The CDR3 region is CASSFFDRTLTEAFF. CDR3 coding DNA: TGTGCCAGCAGTTTTTTCGACAGGACACTCACTGAAGCTTTCTTT.

The gene calls are TRBV15 and TRBJ2-5; TRBD2 matches 13 bases. Losses at the gene ends were 5 bases for V and 2 bases for J; bases not matched to a gene: 2. CDR3 length equals 15 residues. Germline values: CDR1 LNHNV, CDR2 YYDKDF (reference sequence). The CDR3 region is CATSGLAGAQETQYF. The CDR3 DNA reads as TGTGCCACCAGCGGACTAGCGGGGGCTCAAGAGACCCAGTACTTC. Combining the CDR3 with reference TRBV15 and TRBJ2-5 gives the whole variable domain DAMVIQNPRYQVTQFGKPVTLSCSQTLNHNVMYWYQQKSSQAPKLLFHYYDKDFNNEADTPDNFQSRRPNTSFCFLDIRSPGLGDTAMYLCATSGLAGAQETQYFGPGTRLLVL.

In this sample, this clone turned up a few times. This sequence joins TRBV4-1 and TRBJ2-3; D is possibly TRBD2 (6 bases). The CDR3 spans 16 residues. V lost 3 bases and J lost 5, with 18 bases in between. Per the germline V gene, CDR1 is MGHRA and CDR2 is YSYEKL. The CDR3 bases are TGCGCCAGCAGCCAGGGCGGGGTTAGCTTGGGAGATACGCAGTATTTT. Encoded protein: CASSQGGVSLGDTQYF.